This T cell receptor (beta chain) derives from a study of OX40 agonist ivuxolimab in advanced cancers. Only in-frame clones appear in the TCRdb table, and some are missing; sequencing was by immunoSEQ multiplex PCR. This table has approximately 50,000 clones, 93% appearing once. Trimming cost V 7 bases and J 6 bases; bases outside gene matches: 6. This CDR3 has 13 residues. In germline, CDR1 is SGDLS, CDR2 YYNGEE. This chain joins TRBV9 and TRBJ2-2; 7 bases match TRBD2. This sequence originates from an adult with an advanced solid tumor such as melanoma, head and neck, liver or kidney cancer. The input for sequencing was CD4+ or CD8+ T cells sorted from blood, taken in a trial of the OX40 agonist ivuxolimab. As DNA, the CDR3 is TGTGCCAGCGGGAGGGGAGCGGCCGGGGAGCTGTTTTTT. Its protein is CASGRGAAGELFF.